Below are 5 T cell receptor beta chains sequenced from a single sample in a study of blood T cells in healthy people across ages. PCR was performed a second time for about 6 to 12 cycles using a sample-barcoded 5' primer and a J-beta primer mix. TCRdb independently ran MiXCR on the 5' RACE reads; one entry per CDR3 protein. Of about 1,800,000 distinct CDR3 sequences in the sample, 28% are singletons; the top ten hold 7% to 9%. The sample consisted of blood. The receptors stem from a woman aged 30 to 39 in good health.

This clonotype was seen a handful of times. The rearrangement links TRBV7-2 to TRBJ1-6, with D uncertain. CDR1 SGHTA and CDR2 FQGNSA come from the germline V gene. CDR3 length: 14 amino acids. The ends were cut back, 4 bases at V and 5 bases at J, with 9 bases in the middle. The CDR3 region is CASSSGSNNSPLHF. The CDR3 region has the DNA TGTGCCAGCAGCTCCGGGAGCAATAATTCACCCCTCCACTTT.

This clonotype was recorded many times. This chain uses TRBV7-2 with TRBJ2-1; 7 positions match TRBD1. Unmatched junction bases numbered 3, after V lost 6 bases and J lost 4 bases. This CDR3 is built from 13 residues. CDR1 is SGHTA, CDR2 FQGNSA, per germline. CDR3 in amino acids: CASRSDRYNEQFF. The CDR3 DNA reads as TGTGCCAGCAGATCGGACAGGTACAATGAGCAGTTCTTC. The variable domain in full, with the rest retrieved from reference TRBV7-2 and TRBJ2-1, is GAGVSQSPSNKVTEKGKDVELRCDPISGHTALYWYRQSLGQGLEFLIYFQGNSAPDKSGLPSDRFSAERTGGSVSTLTIQRTQQEDSAVYLCASRSDRYNEQFFGPGTRLTVL.

This clonotype has a handful of counts. The rearrangement joins TRBV30 to TRBJ1-4, with D uncertain. Trimming left V 5 bases short and J 10 bases short, with 17 bases between. Per the germline V gene, CDR1 is GTSNPN and CDR2 is SVGIG (reference sequence). CDR3 length: 13 amino acids. CDR3 sequence reads: CAWLGFTEGKLFF. The CDR3 DNA follows: TGTGCCTGGCTAGGCTTCACCGAGGGAAAACTGTTTTTT.

This clonotype was seen more than once but under ten times. This chain uses TRBV20-1 with TRBJ2-1; possibly TRBD2 for D (5 bases). Trimming shortened V by 6 bases and J by 9 bases, and 30 bases separated the two germline ends. Germline CDR1 and CDR2: DFQATT and SNEGSKA (reference sequence). The CDR3 spans 17 residues. CDR3 loop: CSAGSRVASSWGSEQFF. In nucleotides, the CDR3 is TGCAGTGCCGGCAGCAGAGTTGCTAGCAGCTGGGGTAGTGAGCAGTTCTTC.

V and J are TRBV6-5 and TRBJ2-7; the D is unclear. Trimming shortened V by 0 bases and J by 3 bases, and 12 bases separated the two germline ends. This CDR3 has 15 amino acids. Germline CDR1 reads MNHEY; CDR2 reads SVGAGI. The CDR3 DNA follows: TGTGCCAGCAGTTACTCCCCTGGGCAGAGCTACGAGCAGTACTTC. Residues: CASSYSPGQSYEQYF.